What follows are 22 T cell receptor beta chains derived from one specimen sequenced in a study of blood T cell repertoires in COVID-19. Data came from immunoSEQ multiplex PCR; TCRdb stores just in-frame clones and leaves some out. The table lists under 500,000 clones, 70% to 90% of them singletons. The specimen sequenced was PBMCs or T cells enriched from blood (not recorded which). The receptors originated from a woman aged 18-29 years with acute COVID-19.

This rearrangement joins TRBV5-1 to TRBJ2-6; 9 bases agree with TRBD1. Germline CDR1 is SGHRS and CDR2 is YFSETQ. The length of the CDR3 is 17 residues. V dropped 4 bases and J dropped 2; count of bases not matched to a gene: 7. The CDR3 is CASSTDRGSPGANVLTF. For the CDR3, the DNA is TGCGCCAGCAGCACGGACAGGGGAAGCCCTGGGGCCAACGTCCTGACTTTC.

This CDR3 reads CASSLVGSGRAGETQYF. The CDR3 DNA is TGTGCCAGCAGCTTGGTTGGTAGCGGGAGGGCCGGCGAGACCCAGTACTTC. The V and J genes are TRBV5-4 and TRBJ2-5; 11 positions agree with TRBD2. V gave up 0 bases and J gave up 5 bases; unmatched junction bases: 9. CDR1 SGHNT and CDR2 YYREEE come from the germline V gene (reference sequence). CDR3 length equals 17 residues.

The rearrangement links TRBV4-1 to TRBJ2-3, with D unclear. Trimming cost V 0 bases and J 0 bases, with 7 bases left between them. The V gene's germline CDR1 is MGHRA and CDR2 YSYEKL. The CDR3 totals 15 residues. The CDR3 protein is CASSQDYPSTDTQYF. CDR3 in DNA: TGCGCCAGCAGCCAAGACTACCCTAGCACAGATACGCAGTATTTT.

The rearrangement links TRBV20-1 to TRBJ1-6; the D gene is possibly TRBD1 (5 bases). The germline gives CDR1 DFQATT, CDR2 SNEGSKA (reference sequence). CDR3 length: 14 residues. The V gene lost 3 bases and the J gene lost 6 bases, with 12 bases spanning the gap. DNA for the CDR3: TGCAGTGCTAGTGTTCGGGGGGGTAATTCACCCCTCCACTTT. Translated, it gives CSASVRGGNSPLHF.

The CDR3 DNA sequence: TGTGCCAGCAGCAAATGGACATCCTACTCTGGAAACACCATATATTTT. Its protein product is CASSKWTSYSGNTIYF. This rearrangement joins TRBV28 to TRBJ1-3; TRBD1 might be the D (5 bases). Trimming left V 6 bases short and J 0 bases short, with 15 bases between. CDR1 and CDR2 from the germline V gene are MDHEN and SYDVKM. There are 16 residues in the CDR3.

The chain is built from TRBV7-3 and TRBJ2-1; TRBD2 matches 16 bases. The CDR3 length is 18 residues. V shed 5 bases, J shed 7 bases, and the junction held 11 bases outside the gene matches. The germline V gene has CDR1 SGHTA and CDR2 FQGTGA. The DNA for the CDR3 is TGTGCCAGCAGCGAACTCCCGGGACTAGCGGGGGGGCGGAATGAGCAGTTCTTC. This gives the protein CASSELPGLAGGRNEQFF.

The chain has TRBV6-5 and TRBJ1-5; maybe TRBD1 (6 bases). Trimming stripped 5 bases from V and 5 bases from J, with 13 bases between. CDR3 length: 14 amino acids. In germline, CDR1 is MNHEY, CDR2 SVGAGI. This CDR3 is CASSLQGPDQPQHF. As DNA, the CDR3 is TGTGCCAGCAGTCTACAGGGCCCGGATCAGCCCCAGCATTTT.

The chain links TRBV28 to TRBJ2-7, with D maybe TRBD1 (6 bases). The CDR3 consists of 14 residues. In germline, CDR1 is MDHEN, CDR2 SYDVKM. Trimming removed 5 bases at V and 2 bases at J, with 13 bases between. CDR3 coding DNA: TGTGCCAGCAGTATAAGACAGGAGACCTACGAGCAGTACTTC. Encoded protein: CASSIRQETYEQYF.

This clone was detected once. This chain joins TRBV7-8 and TRBJ2-5; D perhaps matches TRBD2 (6 bases). CDR1 and CDR2 (germline): SGHVS, FQNEAQ. The CDR3 has 16 residues. V was trimmed by 1 base and J by 5 bases, leaving 17 bases between them. In nucleotides, the CDR3 is TGTGCCAGCAGCTTAGGTGTCGGGAGCCCCTGGGAGACCCAGTACTTC. It specifies CASSLGVGSPWETQYF. Drawing the rest from reference TRBV7-8 and TRBJ2-5, the complete variable domain is GAGVSQSPRYKVAKRGQDVALRCDPISGHVSLFWYQQALGQGPEFLTYFQNEAQLDKSGLPSDRFFAERPEGSVSTLKIQRTQQEDSAVYLCASSLGVGSPWETQYFGPGTRLLVL.

There are a few counts of this clone. The chain joins TRBV5-1 to TRBJ1-1; the D is unclear. V lost 0 bases and J lost 6, with 9 bases in between. CDR3 size: 13 residues. In germline, CDR1 is SGHRS, CDR2 YFSETQ. The CDR3 reads CASSLAERSEAFF. CDR3 nucleotides: TGCGCCAGCAGCTTGGCCGAGAGATCTGAAGCTTTCTTT.

V and J are TRBV2 and TRBJ1-1; D unclear. In germline, CDR1 is SNHLY, CDR2 FYNNEI. This CDR3 is 15 amino acids long. V lost 0 bases and J 1 base, leaving 9 bases between the germline ends. The CDR3 loop reads CASSEAPRANTEAFF. In nucleotides, the CDR3 is TGTGCCAGCAGTGAAGCGCCGAGGGCGAACACTGAAGCTTTCTTT.

The rearrangement uses TRBV11-3 and TRBJ2-5; D remains ambiguous. Trimming took off 5 bases at V and 0 bases at J, with 13 bases between the two ends. Germline CDR1 is SGHNT and CDR2 is YENEEA. There are 15 residues in the CDR3. The CDR3 DNA follows: TGTGCCAGCAGCCCAGGCCGGCGCTACCAAGAGACCCAGTACTTC. Its protein is CASSPGRRYQETQYF.

CDR3 nucleotides: TGTGCCAGCAGCTTAGGCGGGAGTTCGGGGTACTTC. This translates into CASSLGGSSGYF. The chain has TRBV7-9 and TRBJ2-4; 7 bases map to TRBD2. Germline values: CDR1 SEHNR, CDR2 FQNEAQ (reference sequence). The CDR3 contains 12 residues. The J segment lost 15 bases and the V segment lost 1 base, leaving 6 bases of the junction unmatched.

The genes are TRBV12-3 or TRBV12-4 and TRBJ2-1; a weak D match, TRBD1 (5 bases). Trimming stripped 6 bases from V and 7 bases from J, with 10 bases between. The CDR3 extends over 12 amino acids. The CDR3 DNA sequence: TGTGCCAGCAGGATACAGGCGAATGAGCAGTTCTTC. This encodes CASRIQANEQFF.

This clone has a handful of counts. The chain has TRBV7-9 and TRBJ2-7; TRBD1 is a possible D gene (6 bases). The CDR3 is 18 amino acids. In germline, CDR1 is SEHNR, CDR2 FQNEAQ (reference sequence). Trimming removed 0 bases from V and 2 bases from J, with 20 bases in between. The CDR3 coding sequence is TGTGCCAGCAGCTTAGCGTTCGGAACATCGGGACACACCTACGAGCAGTACTTC. It yields the protein CASSLAFGTSGHTYEQYF.

Here the CDR3 reads CASSLTVRRNTIYF. Here the CDR3 DNA reads TGTGCCAGCAGCTTGACCGTGAGGCGTAACACCATATATTTT. V usage is TRBV7-9 and J usage is TRBJ1-3, with D hard to call. Germline CDR1 and CDR2: SEHNR and FQNEAQ (reference sequence). This CDR3 is 14 amino acids long. The V and J ends lost 3 bases and 7 bases respectively, with 13 bases between them.

This rearrangement joins TRBV4-3 to TRBJ1-4; D is unresolved. The CDR3 has 15 amino acids. The ends were cut back, 0 bases at V and 8 bases at J, with 13 bases in the middle. CDR1 and CDR2 (germline): LGHNA, YSLEER. The CDR3 nucleotides read TGCGCCAGCAGCCAAGATAGGTACGGGGAGGAAAAACTGTTTTTT. Translation: CASSQDRYGEEKLFF.

As DNA, the CDR3 is TGTGCCAGCAGTGAAAGCACGAACACCGGGGAGCTGTTTTTT. Translating it yields CASSESTNTGELFF. V usage is TRBV6-1 and J usage is TRBJ2-2; D unclear. Germline assignment: CDR1 MNHNS and CDR2 SASEGT. With 2 bases removed from V and 0 bases from J, the gap between germline ends came to 4 bases. The CDR3 is 14 amino acids.

The chain employs TRBV10-3 and TRBJ1-3; 8 positions agree with TRBD1. Germline trimming cut 10 bases from V and 0 bases from J; bases unmatched to any gene: 14. There are 17 residues in the CDR3. Germline loops: CDR1 ENHRY, CDR2 SYGVKD. The DNA of the CDR3 is TGTGCCAGCTTGGGACAGGTTACCCTCAACTCTGGAAACACCATATATTTT. Protein: CASLGQVTLNSGNTIYF.

V usage is TRBV28 and J usage is TRBJ2-7, with TRBD2 as a possible D gene (5 bases). CDR3 size: 17 residues. The germline gives CDR1 MDHEN, CDR2 SYDVKM. V lost 6 bases and J lost 0, with 21 bases in between. DNA of the CDR3: TGTGCCAGCAGACCCTGGGATACTAGGCGGCGCTCCTACGAGCAGTACTTC. Translation: CASRPWDTRRRSYEQYF.

The chain couples TRBV2 to TRBJ1-6; no definite D call. The CDR3 runs 13 residues. From germline, CDR1 is SNHLY and CDR2 FYNNEI. V lost 3 bases and J lost 7, with 7 bases in between. CDR3 loop: CASSDRHNSPLHF. In DNA, the CDR3 is TGTGCCAGCAGTGACAGACACAATTCACCCCTCCACTTT.

The rearrangement joins TRBV28 to TRBJ2-3; 7 bases are shared with TRBD2. CDR3 length: 13 residues. Losses at the gene ends were 10 bases for V and 7 bases for J; bases not matched to a gene: 11. CDR1 is MDHEN and CDR2 is SYDVKM in the germline V gene. In DNA form, the CDR3 reads TGTGCCACCGAGCGGGGTAAGGGGAATACGCAGTATTTT. Protein: CATERGKGNTQYF. Full variable domain (remainder filled in from reference TRBV28 and TRBJ2-3): DVKVTQSSRYLVKRTGEKVFLECVQDMDHENMFWYRQDPGLGLRLIYFSYDVKMKEKGDIPEGYSVSREKKERFSLILESASTNQTSMYLCATERGKGNTQYFGPGTRLTVL.